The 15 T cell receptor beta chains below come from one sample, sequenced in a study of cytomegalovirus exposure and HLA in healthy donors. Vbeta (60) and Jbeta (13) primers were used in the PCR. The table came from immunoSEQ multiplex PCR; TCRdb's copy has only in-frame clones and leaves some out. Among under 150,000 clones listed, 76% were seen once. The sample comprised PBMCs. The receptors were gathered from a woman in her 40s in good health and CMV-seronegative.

The CDR3 DNA is TGTGCCAGCAGTCCCACAGGGTTGGAGCAGCCCCAGCATTTT. Encoded protein: CASSPTGLEQPQHF. V gene TRBV25-1 combines with J gene TRBJ1-5, with D tentatively TRBD1 (6 bases). The CDR3 covers 14 residues. CDR1 is MGHDK and CDR2 is SYGVNS in the germline V gene. Trimming shortened V by 5 bases and J by 7 bases, and 15 bases separated the two germline ends.

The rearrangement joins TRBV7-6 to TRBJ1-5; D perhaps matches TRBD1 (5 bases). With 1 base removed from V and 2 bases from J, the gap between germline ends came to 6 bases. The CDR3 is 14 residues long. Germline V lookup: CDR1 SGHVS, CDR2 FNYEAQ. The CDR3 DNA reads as TGTGCCAGCAGCTTAGAAGGGGGCAATCAGCCCCAGCATTTT. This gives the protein CASSLEGGNQPQHF.

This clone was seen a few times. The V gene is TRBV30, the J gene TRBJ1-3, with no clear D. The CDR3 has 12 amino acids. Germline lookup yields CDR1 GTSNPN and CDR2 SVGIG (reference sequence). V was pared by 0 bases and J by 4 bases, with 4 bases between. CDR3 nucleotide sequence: TGTGCCTGGAGTGTATTAGGAAACACCATATATTTT. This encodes CAWSVLGNTIYF.

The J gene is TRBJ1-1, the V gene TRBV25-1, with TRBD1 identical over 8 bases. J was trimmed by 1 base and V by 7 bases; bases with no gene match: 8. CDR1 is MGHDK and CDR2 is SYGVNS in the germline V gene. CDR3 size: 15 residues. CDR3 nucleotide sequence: TGTGCCAGCAAACTCGGACAGGGATCGAACACTGAAGCTTTCTTT. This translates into CASKLGQGSNTEAFF.

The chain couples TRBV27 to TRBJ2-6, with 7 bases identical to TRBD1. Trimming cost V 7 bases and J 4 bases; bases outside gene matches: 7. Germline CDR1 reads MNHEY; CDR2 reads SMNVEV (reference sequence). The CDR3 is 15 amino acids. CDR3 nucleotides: TGTGCCAGCACCAAGGGGGCAAGGGGGGCCAACGTCCTGACTTTC. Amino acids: CASTKGARGANVLTF.

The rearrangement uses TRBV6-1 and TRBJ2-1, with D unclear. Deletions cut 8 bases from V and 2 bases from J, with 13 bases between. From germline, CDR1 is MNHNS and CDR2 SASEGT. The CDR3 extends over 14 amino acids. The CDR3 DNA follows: TGTGCCAGCCGAGGCCCGGTCACCTACAATGAGCAGTTCTTC. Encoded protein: CASRGPVTYNEQFF.

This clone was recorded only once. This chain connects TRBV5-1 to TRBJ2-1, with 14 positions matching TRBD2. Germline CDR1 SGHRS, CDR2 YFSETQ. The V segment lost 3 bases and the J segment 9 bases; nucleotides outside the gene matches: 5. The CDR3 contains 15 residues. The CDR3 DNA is TGCGCCAGCAGCTGGACTAGCGGGGGGAATCTTGAGCAGTTCTTC. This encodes CASSWTSGGNLEQFF.

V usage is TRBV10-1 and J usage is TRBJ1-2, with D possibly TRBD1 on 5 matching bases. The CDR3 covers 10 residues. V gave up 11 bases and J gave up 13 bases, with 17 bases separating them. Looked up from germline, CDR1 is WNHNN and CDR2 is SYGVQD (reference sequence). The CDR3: CAPHGAGSTF. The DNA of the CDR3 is TGCGCCCCTCACGGTGCAGGGTCCACCTTC.

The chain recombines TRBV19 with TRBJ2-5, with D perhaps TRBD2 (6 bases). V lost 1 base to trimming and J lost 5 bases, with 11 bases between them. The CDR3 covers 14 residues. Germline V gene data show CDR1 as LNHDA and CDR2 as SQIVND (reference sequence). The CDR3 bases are TGTGCCAGTAGTATAGGACTAGTAAGGGAGACCCAGTACTTC. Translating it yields CASSIGLVRETQYF.

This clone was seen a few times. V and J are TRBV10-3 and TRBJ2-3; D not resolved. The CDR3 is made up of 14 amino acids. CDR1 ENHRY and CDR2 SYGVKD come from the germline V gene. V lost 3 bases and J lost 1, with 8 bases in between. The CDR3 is CAISEGAGTDTQYF. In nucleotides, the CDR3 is TGTGCCATCAGTGAAGGCGCGGGCACAGATACGCAGTATTTT.

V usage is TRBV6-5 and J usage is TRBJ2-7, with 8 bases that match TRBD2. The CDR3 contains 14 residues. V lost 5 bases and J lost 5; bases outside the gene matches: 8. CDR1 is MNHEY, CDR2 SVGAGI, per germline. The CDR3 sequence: CASSTSGSANEQYF. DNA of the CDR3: TGTGCCAGCAGTACGAGCGGGAGCGCCAACGAGCAGTACTTC.

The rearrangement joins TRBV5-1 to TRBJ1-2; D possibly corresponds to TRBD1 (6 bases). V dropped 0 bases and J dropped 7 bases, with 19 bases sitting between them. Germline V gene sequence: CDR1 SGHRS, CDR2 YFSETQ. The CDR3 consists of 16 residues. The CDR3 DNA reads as TGCGCCAGCAGCTTGGCCGGGGGGCGCGGCGGCCTTGGCTACACCTTC. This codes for CASSLAGGRGGLGYTF.

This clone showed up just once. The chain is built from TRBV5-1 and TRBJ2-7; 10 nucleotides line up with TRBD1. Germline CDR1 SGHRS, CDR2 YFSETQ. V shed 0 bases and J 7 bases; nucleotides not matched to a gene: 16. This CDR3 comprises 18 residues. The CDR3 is CASSLGPLGTGVFDEQYF. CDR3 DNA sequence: TGCGCCAGCAGCTTGGGCCCGCTTGGGACAGGGGTGTTCGATGAGCAGTACTTC.

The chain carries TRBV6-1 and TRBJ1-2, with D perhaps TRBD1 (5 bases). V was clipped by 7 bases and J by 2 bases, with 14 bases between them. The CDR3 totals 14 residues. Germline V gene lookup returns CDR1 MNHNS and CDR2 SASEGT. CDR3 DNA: TGTGCCAGCACCGTGGGGGGGATCAACTATGGCTACACCTTC. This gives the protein CASTVGGINYGYTF.

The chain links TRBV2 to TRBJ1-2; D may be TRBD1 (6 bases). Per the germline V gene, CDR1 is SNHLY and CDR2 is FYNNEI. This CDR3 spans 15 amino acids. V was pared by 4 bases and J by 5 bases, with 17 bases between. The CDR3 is CASSASIWGLYGYTF. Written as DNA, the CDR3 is TGTGCCAGCAGTGCCTCCATTTGGGGGCTGTATGGCTACACCTTC.